A selection of T cell receptor beta chains follows, all from one sample in a study of blood T cell repertoires in COVID-19. The repertoire was sequenced with immunoSEQ multiplex PCR; TCRdb's copy has only in-frame clones and lacks some. The profile covers about 220,000 clones, with 65% to 85% appearing a single time and approximately 3.6% taken by the ten largest. The sample consisted of PBMCs or T cells enriched from blood (not recorded which). These receptor sequences come from a woman between 55 and 75 years old who had recovered from COVID-19. Both conserved end residues are part of each CDR3. A D gene is named only where the DNA matches it firmly. Clone size appears in some rows only: once, few, many, or a class for an expanded clone.

few,TRBV27,TRBJ2-7,-,13,TGTGCCAGCAAAAACCCACTCGACTACGAGCAGTACTTC,CASKNPLDYEQYF
-,TRBV10-3,TRBJ2-1,-,16,TGTGCCATCAGTAACGGACCCATGGACTTATACAATGAGCAGTTCTTC,CAISNGPMDLYNEQFF
-,TRBV18,TRBJ2-3,TRBD2,14,TGTGCCAGCTCCGCTAGCGGGGGGACAGATACGCAGTATTTT,CASSASGGTDTQYF
-,TRBV2,TRBJ2-7,-,16,TGTGCCAGCAGTGAAGCAGGTGGCGGCAGGGGTTACGAGCAGTACTTC,CASSEAGGGRGYEQYF
-,TRBV13,TRBJ2-2,TRBD2,16,TGTGCCAGCAGCTTATGGGCGGGAGGGCCCTCCGGGGAGCTGTTTTTT,CASSLWAGGPSGELFF
-,TRBV11-2,TRBJ1-6,TRBD1,14,TGTGCCAGCCGTAGACAGGGAAGTGGTTCACCCCTCCACTTT,CASRRQGSGSPLHF
-,TRBV19,TRBJ2-1,TRBD2,16,TGTGCCAGTAATATAGAGAAGTTAGCGGGAGGCAATGAGCAGTTCTTC,CASNIEKLAGGNEQFF
-,TRBV14,TRBJ1-2,-,12,TGTGCCAGCAGCCAAGGGACATTAGGCTACACCTTC,CASSQGTLGYTF
-,TRBV5-1,TRBJ2-5,TRBD2,14,TGCGCCAGCAGCTTGGGGACTAGTCAAGAGACCCAGTACTTC,CASSLGTSQETQYF
-,TRBV10-1,TRBJ2-7,-,12,TGCGCCAGCAGTGAGCCGGGGTACGAGCAGTACTTC,CASSEPGYEQYF
-,TRBV7-3,TRBJ2-3,TRBD1,14,TGTGCCAGCAGCCCCCCTGGGACAGCAGATACGCAGTATTTT,CASSPPGTADTQYF
-,TRBV18,TRBJ2-2,-,14,TGTGCCAGCCGACTCCCTATGACCACCGGGGAGCTGTTTTTT,CASRLPMTTGELFF
-,TRBV7-2,TRBJ1-5,-,13,TGTGCCAGCAGCCTACTGTACAATCAGCCCCAGCATTTT,CASSLLYNQPQHF
-,TRBV27,TRBJ2-7,TRBD2,16,TGTGCCAGCAGTTGGGGGCGGGGGGGCCTCTCCTACGAGCAGTACTTC,CASSWGRGGLSYEQYF
-,TRBV18,TRBJ1-5,-,16,TGTGCCAGCTCACCAAAGCCACCCATAGGCAATCAGCCCCAGCATTTT,CASSPKPPIGNQPQHF
-,TRBV6-1,TRBJ2-2,-,13,TGTGCCAGCAGTGAATTAGGGGCCGGGGAGCTGTTTTTT,CASSELGAGELFF
-,TRBV10-3,TRBJ1-2,TRBD1,14,TGTGCCATCAGTGAGTATACAGGGGACGATGGCTACACCTTC,CAISEYTGDDGYTF
-,TRBV5-4,TRBJ1-1,-,15,TGTGCCAGCAGCCCAGGGCCGGTTGCGAACACTGAAGCTTTCTTT,CASSPGPVANTEAFF
once,TRBV18,TRBJ1-2,-,17,TGTGCCAGCTCACCCAACGTAAAGGGGGTTGTCAACTATGGCTACACCTTC,CASSPNVKGVVNYGYTF
-,TRBV10-1,TRBJ2-5,-,15,TGCGCCAGCAGTGATACCGGGAGAGGCCAAGAGACCCAGTACTTC,CASSDTGRGQETQYF
once,TRBV10-2,TRBJ1-2,-,12,TGCGCCAGCAGTGAAACCACGGGTGGCTACACCTTC,CASSETTGGYTF
-,TRBV2,TRBJ2-1,TRBD1,14,TGTGCCAGCGTGAGTCCAGGGGGCCGGGATGAGCAGTTCTTC,CASVSPGGRDEQFF
-,TRBV9,TRBJ2-3,TRBD1,15,TGTGCCAGCAGCGCCAGGGGGCTTGGGACAGATACGCAGTATTTT,CASSARGLGTDTQYF
-,TRBV7-9,TRBJ1-5,-,14,TGTGCCAGCAGACGGACAGCTAGCAATCAGCCCCAGCATTTT,CASRRTASNQPQHF
-,TRBV4-2,TRBJ2-7,TRBD1,16,TGTGCCAGCAGCCAAGTGGCGACAGGGCTAACCTACGAGCAGTACTTC,CASSQVATGLTYEQYF
-,TRBV11-2,TRBJ2-3,-,17,TGTGCCAGCAGCTCACCCCGACAGGGAGGATGGACAGATACGCAGTATTTT,CASSSPRQGGWTDTQYF
-,TRBV12-5,TRBJ2-5,-,13,TGTGCTAGTGGTCCACAGGGAAAAGAGACCCAGTACTTC,CASGPQGKETQYF
few,TRBV7-9,TRBJ1-1,-,14,TGTGCCAGCAGCTTAGTAGGAGGGAAGGAGGAAGCTTTCTTT,CASSLVGGKEEAFF
-,TRBV3-1/TRBV3-2,TRBJ1-2,TRBD1,14,TGTGCCAGCAGGCGACAGGGGGCGTCGCATGGCTACACCTTC,CASRRQGASHGYTF
-,TRBV11-3,TRBJ2-1,TRBD2,15,TGTGCCAGCAGCTTAGAAGCGGGGGGGCTCAATGAGCAGTTCTTC,CASSLEAGGLNEQFF
-,TRBV15,TRBJ2-5,TRBD1,15,TGTGCCACCAGCGGAAGACAGGGGTTAGCGGAGACCCAGTACTTC,CATSGRQGLAETQYF
-,TRBV10-1,TRBJ2-7,TRBD1,13,TGCGCCAGCAGGATGACAGGGACCGGGGAGCAGTACTTC,CASRMTGTGEQYF
-,TRBV5-6,TRBJ2-1,TRBD2,16,TGTGCCAGCAGCTTGCGTCTAGCGGGTGGTGGGAATGAGCAGTTCTTC,CASSLRLAGGGNEQFF
-,TRBV5-1,TRBJ1-2,TRBD1,14,TGCGCCAGCAGCTTTGACAGGGGAGGTCTTGGCTACACCTTC,CASSFDRGGLGYTF
-,TRBV6-5,TRBJ2-1,-,15,TGTGCCAGCAGGCAGACTGGCGGATTCTACAATGAGCAGTTCTTC,CASRQTGGFYNEQFF
-,TRBV10-3,TRBJ1-6,TRBD1,14,TGTGCCATCAGTACGGGACAGGGAGCCTCGATCCTCCACTTT,CAISTGQGASILHF
-,TRBV9,TRBJ2-2,TRBD1,18,TGTGCCAGCAGCGCCCCGACAGGGGGCGCGGGGAACACCGGGGAGCTGTTTTTT,CASSAPTGGAGNTGELFF
-,TRBV5-6,TRBJ1-6,-,12,TGTGCCAGCAGCGTCCAGGGTTCACCCCTCCACTTT,CASSVQGSPLHF
-,TRBV19,TRBJ1-5,-,15,TGTGCCAGTAGTCGCAGGGGTACTGGGGATCAGCCCCAGCATTTT,CASSRRGTGDQPQHF
once,TRBV10-3,TRBJ2-7,TRBD2,13,TGTGCCATCGAGCGGGGGGGCACGTACGAGCAGTACTTC,CAIERGGTYEQYF
-,TRBV5-4,TRBJ1-2,TRBD1,14,TGTGCCAGCAGCCCCGGGACAGGAAGGGGTGGCTACACCTTC,CASSPGTGRGGYTF
-,TRBV3-1/TRBV3-2,TRBJ1-1,TRBD1,15,TGTGCCAGCAGCCAAGTAAGGCAGGGGGTCACTGAAGCTTTCTTT,CASSQVRQGVTEAFF
-,TRBV5-4,TRBJ1-1,TRBD1,13,TGTGCCAGCAGCCTACAGGGGGCAGGTGAAGCTTTCTTT,CASSLQGAGEAFF
-,TRBV5-1,TRBJ1-2,-,13,TGCGCCAGCAGCTTAAGGGGGGGCAATGGCTACACCTTC,CASSLRGGNGYTF
-,TRBV5-1,TRBJ2-3,TRBD2,15,TGCGCCAGCAGCCTTAAACTAGCGGGAGAGGATACGCAGTATTTT,CASSLKLAGEDTQYF
-,TRBV2,TRBJ2-7,TRBD1,12,TGTGCCAGCAAGGACAGGGCCTACGAGCAGTACTTC,CASKDRAYEQYF
-,TRBV7-2,TRBJ1-2,-,15,TGTGCCAGCAGCCCCGGAGGGTCGGGAAACTATGGCTACACCTTC,CASSPGGSGNYGYTF